Shown below are 11 T cell receptor beta chains from a single sample sequenced in a study of blood T cell repertoires in COVID-19. Using immunoSEQ multiplex PCR, the repertoire was profiled, and TCRdb retains in-frame clones only, with some absent. This table holds 90,000 or so clones, around 88% found once. The sample comprised peripheral blood. Source of these receptors: a man aged 45-65 years with active COVID-19.

The genes are TRBV18 and TRBJ1-1; possibly TRBD1 for D (6 bases). The CDR3 is made up of 13 amino acids. The germline V and J ends were trimmed by 6 bases and 4 bases, with 12 bases remaining between them. Per the germline V gene, CDR1 is KGHSH and CDR2 is LQKENI. The chain's CDR3 is CASSSTGSTEAFF. CDR3 bases: TGTGCCAGCTCCTCTACAGGGAGCACTGAAGCTTTCTTT.

V is TRBV11-3 and J is TRBJ2-5; D is unclear. V lost 8 bases to trimming and J lost 4 bases, with 11 bases between them. The germline gives CDR1 SGHNT, CDR2 YENEEA. The CDR3 has 12 amino acids. The CDR3 protein is CASSGLAETQYF. The CDR3 coding sequence is TGTGCCAGCTCCGGTCTTGCAGAGACCCAGTACTTC. The full variable domain, with the rest looked up from reference TRBV11-3 and TRBJ2-5, is EAGVVQSPRYKIIEKKQPVAFWCNPISGHNTLYWYLQNLGQGPELLIRYENEEAVDDSQLPKDRFSAERLKGVDSTLKIQPAELGDSAVYLCASSGLAETQYFGPGTRLLVL.

The chain has TRBV19 and TRBJ1-1; the D is unclear. Trimming stripped 7 bases from V and 4 bases from J, with 13 bases between. There are 13 residues in the CDR3. Germline CDR1 is LNHDA and CDR2 is SQIVND (reference sequence). As DNA, the CDR3 is TGTGCCAGTACAAGGTTGGAGATCACTGAAGCTTTCTTT. Its translation: CASTRLEITEAFF.

This clone was counted a few times. The chain links TRBV27 to TRBJ1-6; 8 bases align to TRBD1. CDR3 length equals 14 residues. From germline, CDR1 is MNHEY and CDR2 SMNVEV (reference sequence). V was pared by 6 bases and J by 7 bases, with 5 bases of the junction left unmatched. CDR3 loop: CASSPGGRNSPLHF. CDR3 DNA: TGTGCCAGCAGCCCAGGGGGCCGAAATTCACCCCTCCACTTT.

The chain joins TRBV30 to TRBJ2-4, with D perhaps matching TRBD1 or TRBD2 (5 bases each). This CDR3 spans 15 amino acids. In germline, CDR1 is GTSNPN, CDR2 SVGIG (reference sequence). The V end was cut by 7 bases, the J end by 0 bases, with 16 bases between. CDR3 nucleotides: TGTGCCTCGGGACCCCCACCGGTAGCCAAAAACATTCAGTACTTC. Encoded protein: CASGPPPVAKNIQYF.

The V call is TRBV7-2, the J call TRBJ1-5, with TRBD1 as a possible D gene (6 bases). Trimming took off 2 bases at V and 6 bases at J, with 11 bases between the two ends. This CDR3 contains 14 residues. Germline V gene data show CDR1 as SGHTA and CDR2 as FQGNSA. The CDR3 loop is CASSLSGGPQPQHF. CDR3 DNA: TGTGCCAGCAGCTTATCCGGGGGGCCTCAGCCCCAGCATTTT.

The chain recombines TRBV19 with TRBJ1-2, with D perhaps TRBD1 (6 bases). Trimming pared 6 bases from V and 3 bases from J, leaving 14 bases between. The CDR3 spans 14 residues. Germline CDR1 LNHDA, CDR2 SQIVND (reference sequence). CDR3 sequence reads: CASSPTGSYYGYTF. For the CDR3, the DNA is TGTGCCAGTAGCCCGACAGGTTCCTACTATGGCTACACCTTC.

This clone was observed a few times. The chain carries TRBV30 and TRBJ1-1; D is uncertain. The germline V and J ends were trimmed by 2 bases and 6 bases, with 7 bases remaining between them. From germline, CDR1 is GTSNPN and CDR2 SVGIG (reference sequence). The CDR3 has 11 residues. The CDR3 DNA is TGTGCCTGGAGTTCTATGGCTGAAGCTTTCTTT. It specifies CAWSSMAEAFF.

V is TRBV6-1 and J is TRBJ2-5; unclear D gene. The CDR3 loop spans 13 amino acids. Trimming took off 2 bases at V and 4 bases at J, with 8 bases between the two ends. Germline loops: CDR1 MNHNS, CDR2 SASEGT. The CDR3 loop reads CASSELRSETQYF. In DNA, the CDR3 is TGTGCCAGCAGTGAACTCAGGTCAGAGACCCAGTACTTC.

In its sample, this clone was seen once. This rearrangement joins TRBV5-1 to TRBJ1-1, with D perhaps TRBD1 (6 bases). CDR1 and CDR2 (germline): SGHRS, YFSETQ. The CDR3 is made up of 16 amino acids. V lost 4 bases and J lost 5, with 21 bases in between. The CDR3 reads CASSLRGTDWETEAFF. DNA of the CDR3: TGCGCCAGCAGCCTCAGGGGAACGGATTGGGAGACTGAAGCTTTCTTT.

The chain recombines TRBV24-1 with TRBJ2-1; 9 bases align to TRBD2. Trimming at V came to 4 bases and at J to 5 bases, leaving 8 bases not matched to a gene. The germline V gene has CDR1 KGHDR and CDR2 SFDVKD. The CDR3 sequence is 16 residues long. This chain's CDR3 is CATSDLKRGADNEQFF. In nucleotides, the CDR3 is TGTGCCACCAGTGACCTTAAGCGGGGGGCCGACAATGAGCAGTTCTTC.